This T cell receptor (beta chain) was sequenced in a study of shared clonotypes between healthy human individuals. Study observations and caveats: Larger estimated richness was generally recorded for naive subsets relative to memory subsets. Clonotypes that were shared across a handful of donors made up around 5.5% of naive CD4 clonotypes.

As for this clone: Antigen: not known.

Original processing methods: Filtering differed since immunoSEQ provided only junctions, with no quality scores. Sequencing was performed with immunoSEQ multiplex PCR; in TCRdb, only in-frame clones are kept and a portion is missing. D and trimming come from the DNA, and the V and J calls and clone size come from that table. The sample records some 2,500,000 clones, 93% being singletons. CDR3 size: 15 residues. After removal of 5 bases from V and 1 base from J, the junction contained 5 bases not matched to a gene. Germline V gene lookup returns CDR1 MDHEN and CDR2 SYDVKM. Sequencing was carried out using naive CD4+ T cells from PBMCs. Documented subset: CD45RA+ positively selected. This receptor was identified in a man aged 18-30 years in good health. Some clones in this sample may be carry-over from other donors' samples. The chain recombines TRBV28 with TRBJ1-5; 7 bases are shared with TRBD1. The DNA for the CDR3 is TGTGCCAGCAGTGGACAGACAGGGAGCAATCAGCCCCAGCATTTT. This translates into CASSGQTGSNQPQHF.